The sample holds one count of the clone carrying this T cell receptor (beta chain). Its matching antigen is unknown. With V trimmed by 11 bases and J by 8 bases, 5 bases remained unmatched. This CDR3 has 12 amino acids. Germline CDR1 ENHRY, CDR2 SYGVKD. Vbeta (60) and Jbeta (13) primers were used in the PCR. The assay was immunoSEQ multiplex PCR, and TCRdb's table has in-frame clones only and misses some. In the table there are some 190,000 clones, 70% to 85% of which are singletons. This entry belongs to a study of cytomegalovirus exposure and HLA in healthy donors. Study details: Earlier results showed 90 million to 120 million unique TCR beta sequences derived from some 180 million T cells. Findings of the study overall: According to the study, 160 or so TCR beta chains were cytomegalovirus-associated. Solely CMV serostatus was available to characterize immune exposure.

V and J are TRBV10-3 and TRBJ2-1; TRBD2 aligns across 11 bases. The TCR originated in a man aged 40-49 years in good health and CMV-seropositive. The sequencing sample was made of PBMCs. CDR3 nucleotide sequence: TGTGCCGTTAGCGGGAGGGACGATGAGCAGTTCTTC. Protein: CAVSGRDDEQFF.